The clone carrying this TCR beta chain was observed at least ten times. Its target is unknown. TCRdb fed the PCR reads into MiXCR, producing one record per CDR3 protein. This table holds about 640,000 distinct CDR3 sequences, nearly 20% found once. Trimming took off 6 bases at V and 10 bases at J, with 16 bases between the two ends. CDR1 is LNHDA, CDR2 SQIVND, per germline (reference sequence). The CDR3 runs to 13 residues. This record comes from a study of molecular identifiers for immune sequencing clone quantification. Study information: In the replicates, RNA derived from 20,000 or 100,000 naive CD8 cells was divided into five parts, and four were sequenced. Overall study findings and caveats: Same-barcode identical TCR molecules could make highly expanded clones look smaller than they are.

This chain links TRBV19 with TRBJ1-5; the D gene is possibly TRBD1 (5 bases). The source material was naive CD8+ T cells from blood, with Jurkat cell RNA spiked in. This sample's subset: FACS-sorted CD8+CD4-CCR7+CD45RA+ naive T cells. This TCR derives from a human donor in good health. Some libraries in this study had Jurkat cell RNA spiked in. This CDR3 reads CASSGTAPGPQHF. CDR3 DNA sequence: TGTGCCAGTAGCGGGACTGCTCCGGGCCCCCAGCATTTT.